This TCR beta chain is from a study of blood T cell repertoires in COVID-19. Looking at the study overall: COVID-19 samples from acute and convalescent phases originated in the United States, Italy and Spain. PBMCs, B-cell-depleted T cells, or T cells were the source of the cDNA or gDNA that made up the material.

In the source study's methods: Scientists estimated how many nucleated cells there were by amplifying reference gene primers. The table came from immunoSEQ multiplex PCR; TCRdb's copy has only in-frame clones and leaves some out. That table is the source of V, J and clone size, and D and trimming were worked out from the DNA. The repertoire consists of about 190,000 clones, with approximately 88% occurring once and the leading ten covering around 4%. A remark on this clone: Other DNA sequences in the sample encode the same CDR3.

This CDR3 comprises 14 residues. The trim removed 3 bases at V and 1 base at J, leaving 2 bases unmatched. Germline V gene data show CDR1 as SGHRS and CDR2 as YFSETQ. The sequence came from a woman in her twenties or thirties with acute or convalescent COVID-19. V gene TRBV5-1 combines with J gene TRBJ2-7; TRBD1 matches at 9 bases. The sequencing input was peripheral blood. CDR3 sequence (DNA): TGCGCCAGCAGCTCGACAGGGGGGTCCTACGAGCAGTACTTC. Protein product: CASSSTGGSYEQYF.